One sample yielded the 5 T cell receptor beta chains listed below, sequenced in a study of technical replicates of blood from a few donors. The table came from immunoSEQ multiplex PCR; TCRdb's copy has only in-frame clones and leaves some out. The sample carries tens of thousands of clones, around nine tenths recorded once. The specimen was T cells isolated from PBMCs. These receptors were taken from a human donor in good health.

The V gene is TRBV5-1, the J gene TRBJ2-1; 8 bases match TRBD2. The junction had 9 bases not matched to a gene; V was cut back by 5 bases and J by 5 bases. The CDR3 runs to 15 residues. The germline V gene encodes CDR1 SGHRS and CDR2 YFSETQ. This chain's CDR3 is CASRDPAGEHNEQFF. CDR3 in DNA: TGCGCCAGCAGAGACCCAGCGGGAGAGCACAATGAGCAGTTCTTC.

This clone was observed once. This sequence joins TRBV2 and TRBJ2-5; weak D call: TRBD2 (6 bases). Germline V gene data show CDR1 as SNHLY and CDR2 as FYNNEI. The CDR3 runs to 13 residues. The V gene lost 10 bases and the J gene lost 5 bases, with 17 bases spanning the gap. This chain's CDR3 is CATSRESGETQYF. CDR3 coding DNA: TGTGCCACCTCTCGGGAGTCCGGGGAGACCCAGTACTTC. Based on the CDR3 plus reference TRBV2 and TRBJ2-5, the full variable domain is EPEVTQTPSHQVTQMGQEVILRCVPISNHLYFYWYRQILGQKVEFLVSFYNNEISEKSEIFDDQFSVERPDGSNFTLKIRSTKLEDSAMYFCATSRESGETQYFGPGTRLLVL.

The rearrangement links TRBV7-3 to TRBJ2-1; 8 positions match TRBD1. J lost 3 bases, V lost 2 bases, and 3 bases had no gene match. CDR1 is SGHTA, CDR2 FQGTGA, per germline. The CDR3 loop spans 15 amino acids. The CDR3: CASSLYTGGYNEQFF. The CDR3 nucleotides read TGTGCCAGCAGCTTATACACAGGGGGCTACAATGAGCAGTTCTTC.

This clone was recorded once. The V and J genes are TRBV5-4 and TRBJ2-7; 10 positions match TRBD1. The CDR3 covers 13 residues. Trimming removed 3 bases from V and 5 bases from J; junction bases left unmatched: 2. Germline CDR1 is SGHNT and CDR2 is YYREEE (reference sequence). DNA for the CDR3: TGTGCCAGCAGCTCCGGACAGGGGGACGAGCAGTACTTC. It yields the protein CASSSGQGDEQYF.

The V call is TRBV9, the J call TRBJ1-1; TRBD1 matches at 8 bases. CDR1 and CDR2 from the germline V gene are SGDLS and YYNGEE. The V segment lost 4 bases and the J segment 6 bases; nucleotides outside the gene matches: 17. The CDR3 length is 17 residues. The CDR3 region is CASSPRKKDRAIPEAFF. The CDR3 bases are TGTGCCAGCAGCCCGCGCAAGAAGGACAGGGCAATCCCTGAAGCTTTCTTT. The full variable domain, rest sourced from reference TRBV9 and TRBJ1-1, is DSGVTQTPKHLITATGQRVTLRCSPRSGDLSVYWYQQSLDQGLQFLIQYYNGEERAKGNILERFSAQQFPDLHSELNLSSLELGDSALYFCASSPRKKDRAIPEAFFGQGTRLTVV.